Included here is one TCR beta chain sequence, with context. Its antigen is unknown. The final CDR3 position lacks the conserved phenylalanine or tryptophan, pointing to a likely read error. The data were taken from a study of T-cell reconstitution after alpha-beta-depleted transplantation in children (TCRdb year 2016). Notes on the research overall: Using TCR repertoire profiling, the study quantitatively followed how T-cell immune reconstitution unfolded in children after TCRalphabeta/CD19-depleted allogeneic hematopoietic cell transplantation.

Trimming takes 2 bases from V and 13 bases from J, and the germline ends sit 15 bases apart. The germline V gene gives CDR1 as SGHTA and CDR2 as FQGNSA. From its first to its last residue, the CDR3 has 13 amino acids. This entry keeps only the CDR3 DNA: 39 bases, framed from base 1. Library creation used PCR. Data came from an Illumina HiSeq 2500. Molecular barcoding was employed in the preparation of TCR libraries, with unique molecular identifiers being used to normalize TCRbeta repertoire quantification. TCRdb reanalyzed the raw reads on its own, using fastp at Q25 for trimming and MiXCR for clone calling, and kept in-frame beta chains. When rows share a CDR3 protein, they turn into one entry using the most common DNA and genes. The sample table lists approximately 520,000 distinct CDR3 sequences, around a third of them with a count of one. The top ten clones comprise 2.4% of the sample.

Sample: PBMCs from the stem cell graft donor, taken from the stem cell graft. The sequence came from a human donor who donated a stem cell graft to a child with aplastic anemia. The chain links TRBV7-2 with TRBJ2-1, with a weak D call of TRBD2 (5 bases match). CDR3 loop: CASSLLEGRGQFL. The nucleotide sequence reads as follows: TGTGCCAGCAGCTTACTCGAGGGCCGGGGTCAGTTCTTG.